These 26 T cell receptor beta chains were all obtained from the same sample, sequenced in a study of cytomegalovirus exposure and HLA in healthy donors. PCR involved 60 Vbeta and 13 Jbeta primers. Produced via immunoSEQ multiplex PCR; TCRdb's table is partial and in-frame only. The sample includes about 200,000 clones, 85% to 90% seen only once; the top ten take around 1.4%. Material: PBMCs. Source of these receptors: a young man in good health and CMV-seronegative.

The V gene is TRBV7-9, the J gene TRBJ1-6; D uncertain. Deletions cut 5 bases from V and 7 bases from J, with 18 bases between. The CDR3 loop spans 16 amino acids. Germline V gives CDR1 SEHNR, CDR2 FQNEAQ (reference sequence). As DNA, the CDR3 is TGTGCCAGCAGCGCTAGCCAGATTCGAACCAATTCACCCCTCCACTTT. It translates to CASSASQIRTNSPLHF.

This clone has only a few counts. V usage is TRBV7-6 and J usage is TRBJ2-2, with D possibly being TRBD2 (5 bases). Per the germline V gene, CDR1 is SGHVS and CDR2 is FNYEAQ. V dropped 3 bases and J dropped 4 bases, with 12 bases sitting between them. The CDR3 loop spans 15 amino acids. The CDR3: CASSLVRGATGELFF. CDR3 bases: TGTGCCAGCAGCTTGGTACGGGGAGCCACCGGGGAGCTGTTTTTT.

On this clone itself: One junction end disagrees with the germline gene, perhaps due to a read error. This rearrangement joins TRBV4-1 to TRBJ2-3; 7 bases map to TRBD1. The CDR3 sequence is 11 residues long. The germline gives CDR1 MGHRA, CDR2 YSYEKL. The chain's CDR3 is CASSQGGGTAF. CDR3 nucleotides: TGCGCCAGCAGCCAAGGAGGTGGGACAGCTTTT.

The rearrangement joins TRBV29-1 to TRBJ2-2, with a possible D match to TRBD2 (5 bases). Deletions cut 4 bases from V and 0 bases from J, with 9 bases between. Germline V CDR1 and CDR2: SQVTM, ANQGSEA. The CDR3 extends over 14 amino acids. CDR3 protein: CSVADLSNTGELFF. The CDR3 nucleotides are TGCAGCGTTGCGGACTTATCGAACACCGGGGAGCTGTTTTTT.

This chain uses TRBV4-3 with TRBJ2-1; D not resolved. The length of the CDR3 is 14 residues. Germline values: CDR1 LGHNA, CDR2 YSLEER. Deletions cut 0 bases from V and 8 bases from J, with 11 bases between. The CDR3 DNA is TGCGCCAGCAGCCAAGATGTCCCTGAGGATGAGCAGTTCTTC. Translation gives CASSQDVPEDEQFF.

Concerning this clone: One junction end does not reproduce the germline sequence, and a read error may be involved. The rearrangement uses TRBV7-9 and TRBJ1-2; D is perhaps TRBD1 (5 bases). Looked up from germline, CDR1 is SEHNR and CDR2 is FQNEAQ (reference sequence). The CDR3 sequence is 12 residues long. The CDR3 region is CSSSLSGKGYTF. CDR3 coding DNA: TGTTCCAGCAGCTTATCAGGGAAGGGCTACACCTTC.

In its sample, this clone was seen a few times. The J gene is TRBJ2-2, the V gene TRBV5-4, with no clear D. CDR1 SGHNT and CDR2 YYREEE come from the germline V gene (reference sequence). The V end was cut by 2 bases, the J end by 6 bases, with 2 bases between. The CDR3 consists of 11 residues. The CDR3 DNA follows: TGTGCCAGCAGCTTCGCCGGGGAGCTGTTTTTT. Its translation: CASSFAGELFF.

CDR3 sequence: CAWTSAGGPSYNEQFF. In DNA, the CDR3 is TGTGCCTGGACGTCAGCGGGAGGCCCCTCCTACAATGAGCAGTTCTTC. The genes are TRBV30 and TRBJ2-1; 9 positions match TRBD2. This CDR3 has 16 residues. V gave up 4 bases and J gave up 0 bases; unmatched junction bases: 7. The germline CDR1 and CDR2 sequences are GTSNPN and SVGIG (reference sequence).

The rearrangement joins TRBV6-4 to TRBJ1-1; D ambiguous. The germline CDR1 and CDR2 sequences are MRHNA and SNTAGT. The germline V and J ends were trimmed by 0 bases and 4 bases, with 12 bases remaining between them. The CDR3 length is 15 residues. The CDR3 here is CASSDSYGGFTEAFF. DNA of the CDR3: TGTGCCAGCAGTGACTCATACGGAGGGTTCACTGAAGCTTTCTTT.

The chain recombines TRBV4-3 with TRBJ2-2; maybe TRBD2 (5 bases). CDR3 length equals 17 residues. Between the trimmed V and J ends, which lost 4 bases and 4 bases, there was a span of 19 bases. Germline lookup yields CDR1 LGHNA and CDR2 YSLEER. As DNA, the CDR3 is TGCGCCAGCAGCCTGAGGATCCCCTCCGAGGGCACCGGGGAGCTGTTTTTT. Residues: CASSLRIPSEGTGELFF.

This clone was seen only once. The CDR3, as DNA: TGTGCCAGCAGTTCGGGTACAGGGGGAGGATACGAAAAACTGTTTTTT. It translates to CASSSGTGGGYEKLFF. The V and J genes are TRBV27 and TRBJ1-4; the match to TRBD1 covers 8 bases. After removal of 4 bases from V and 8 bases from J, the junction contained 12 bases not matched to a gene. This CDR3 contains 16 residues. Germline loops: CDR1 MNHEY, CDR2 SMNVEV (reference sequence).

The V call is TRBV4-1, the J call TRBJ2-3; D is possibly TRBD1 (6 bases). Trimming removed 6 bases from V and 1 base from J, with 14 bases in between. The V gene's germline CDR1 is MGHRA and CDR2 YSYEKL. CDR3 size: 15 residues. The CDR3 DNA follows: TGCGCCAGCAGGCTCACAGGGCTTCGCACAGATACGCAGTATTTT. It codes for CASRLTGLRTDTQYF.

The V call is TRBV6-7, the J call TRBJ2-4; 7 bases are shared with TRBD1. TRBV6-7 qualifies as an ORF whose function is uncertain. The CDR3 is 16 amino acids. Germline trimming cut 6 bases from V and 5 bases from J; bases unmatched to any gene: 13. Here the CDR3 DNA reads TGTGCCAGCAGCCGCCTGGGTAGGACAGGAGAAAACATTCAGTACTTC. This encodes CASSRLGRTGENIQYF.

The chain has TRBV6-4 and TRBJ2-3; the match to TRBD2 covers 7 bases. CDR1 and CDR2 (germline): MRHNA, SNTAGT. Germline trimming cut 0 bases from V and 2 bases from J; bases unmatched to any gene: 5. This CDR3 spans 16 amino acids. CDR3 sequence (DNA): TGTGCCAGCAGTGACTCGTGGGAGGGATCCACAGATACGCAGTATTTT. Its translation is CASSDSWEGSTDTQYF.

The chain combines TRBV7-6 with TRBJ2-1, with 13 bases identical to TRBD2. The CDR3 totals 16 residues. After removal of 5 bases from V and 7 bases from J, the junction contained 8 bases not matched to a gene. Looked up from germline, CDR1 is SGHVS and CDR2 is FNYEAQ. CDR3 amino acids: CASSGPGLAGSNEQFF. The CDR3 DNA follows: TGTGCCAGCAGCGGCCCGGGACTAGCGGGGTCGAATGAGCAGTTCTTC.

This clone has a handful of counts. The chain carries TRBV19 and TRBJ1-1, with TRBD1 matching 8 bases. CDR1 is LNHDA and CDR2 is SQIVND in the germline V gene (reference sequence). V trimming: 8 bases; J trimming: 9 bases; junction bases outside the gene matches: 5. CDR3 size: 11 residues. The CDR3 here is CASHQGAKAFF. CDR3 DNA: TGTGCCAGTCACCAGGGGGCTAAAGCTTTCTTT.

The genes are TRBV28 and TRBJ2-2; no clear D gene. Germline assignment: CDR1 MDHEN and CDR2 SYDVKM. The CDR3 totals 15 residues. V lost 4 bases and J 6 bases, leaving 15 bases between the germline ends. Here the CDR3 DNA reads TGTGCCAGCAGTTCGAGGCTTCTCTACGCCGGGGAGCTGTTTTTT. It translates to CASSSRLLYAGELFF.

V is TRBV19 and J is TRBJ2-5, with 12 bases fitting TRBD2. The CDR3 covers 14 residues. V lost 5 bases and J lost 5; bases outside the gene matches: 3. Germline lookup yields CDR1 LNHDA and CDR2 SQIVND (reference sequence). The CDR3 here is CASSPTSGSETQYF. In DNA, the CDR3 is TGTGCCAGTAGTCCGACTAGCGGGAGTGAGACCCAGTACTTC.

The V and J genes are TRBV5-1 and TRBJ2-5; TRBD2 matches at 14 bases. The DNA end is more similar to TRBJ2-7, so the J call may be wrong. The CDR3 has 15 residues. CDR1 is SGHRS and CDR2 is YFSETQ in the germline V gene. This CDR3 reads CASSAGLAGVYEQYF. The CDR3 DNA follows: TGCGCCAGCAGCGCGGGACTAGCGGGGGTCTACGAGCAGTACTTC.

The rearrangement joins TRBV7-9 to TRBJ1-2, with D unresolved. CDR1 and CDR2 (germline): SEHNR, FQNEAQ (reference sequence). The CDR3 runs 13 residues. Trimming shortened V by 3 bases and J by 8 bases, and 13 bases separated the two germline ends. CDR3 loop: CASSFSESGGYTF. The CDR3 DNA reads TGTGCCAGCAGCTTTTCGGAGAGTGGAGGCTACACCTTC.

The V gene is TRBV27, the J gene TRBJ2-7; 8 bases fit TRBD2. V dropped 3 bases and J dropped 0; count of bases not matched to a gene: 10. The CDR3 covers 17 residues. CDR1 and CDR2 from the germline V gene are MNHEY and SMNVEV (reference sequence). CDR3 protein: CASSFYRGGRISYEQYF. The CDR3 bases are TGTGCCAGCAGTTTCTATCGGGGGGGCCGAATCTCCTACGAGCAGTACTTC.

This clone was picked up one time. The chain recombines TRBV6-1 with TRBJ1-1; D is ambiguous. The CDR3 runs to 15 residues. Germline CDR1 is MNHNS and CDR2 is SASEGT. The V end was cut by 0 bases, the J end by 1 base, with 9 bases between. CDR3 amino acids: CASSEALRQNTEAFF. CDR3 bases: TGTGCCAGCAGTGAAGCGCTGCGGCAGAACACTGAAGCTTTCTTT.

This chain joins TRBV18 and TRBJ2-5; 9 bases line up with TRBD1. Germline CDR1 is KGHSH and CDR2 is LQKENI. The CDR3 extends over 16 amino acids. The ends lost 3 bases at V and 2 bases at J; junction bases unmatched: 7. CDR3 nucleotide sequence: TGTGCCAGCTCACCGAGACAGGGGGAAGGGCAAGAGACCCAGTACTTC. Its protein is CASSPRQGEGQETQYF.

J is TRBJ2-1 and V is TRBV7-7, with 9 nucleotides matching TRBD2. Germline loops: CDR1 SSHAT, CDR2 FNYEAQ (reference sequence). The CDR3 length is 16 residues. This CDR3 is CASSLRLGTSPDEQFF. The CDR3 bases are TGTGCTAGTAGCTTAAGGCTCGGGACTAGCCCCGATGAGCAGTTCTTC.

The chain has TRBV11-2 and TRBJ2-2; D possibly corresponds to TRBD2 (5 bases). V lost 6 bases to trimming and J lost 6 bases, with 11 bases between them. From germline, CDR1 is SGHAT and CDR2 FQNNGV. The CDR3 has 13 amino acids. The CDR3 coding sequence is TGTGCCAGCAGGCCGAGGGTATCCGGGGAGCTGTTTTTT. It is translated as CASRPRVSGELFF.

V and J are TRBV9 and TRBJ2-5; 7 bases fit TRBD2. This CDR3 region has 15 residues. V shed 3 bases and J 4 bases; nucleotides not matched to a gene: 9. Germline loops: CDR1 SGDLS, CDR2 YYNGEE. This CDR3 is CASSGGGGRGETQYF. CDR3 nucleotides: TGTGCCAGCAGCGGGGGGGGAGGACGGGGAGAGACCCAGTACTTC.